This TCR beta chain comes out of a study of identifying expanded T cells in peripheral blood. TCRdb's table, derived via immunoSEQ multiplex PCR, lists solely in-frame clones and lacks some. In the table there are more than 90,000 clones, 87% of which are singletons. The CDR3 runs 16 residues. V shed 7 bases and J 2 bases; nucleotides not matched to a gene: 11. From germline, CDR1 is MNHEY and CDR2 SMNVEV (reference sequence). The chain recombines TRBV27 with TRBJ1-2; TRBD1 aligns across 9 bases. The specimen sequenced was blood. The TCR sequence derives from a person between 18 and 75 years old in good health. For the CDR3, the DNA is TGTGCCAGCACCACTTCACGGGACAGGGCAAACTATGGCTACACCTTC. Translation gives CASTTSRDRANYGYTF.